This T cell receptor beta chain is drawn from a study of blood T cells in healthy people across ages. A note on this clonotype: Its antigen is not known.

General study points: It was the long-lived donors that had more naive CD4+ cells and higher diversity than aged donors. Getting older went along with TCR beta diversity per million T cells dropping roughly linearly.

The authors ran a second PCR of about 7 to 11 cycles using a sample-barcoded 5' primer and a J-beta primer mix. Using its own MiXCR run on the 5' RACE reads, TCRdb lists one record per CDR3 protein. The profile shows approximately 800,000 distinct CDR3 sequences, roughly 25% of them singletons. Trimming cost V 2 bases and J 0 bases; bases outside gene matches: 1. This CDR3 region has 14 residues. The germline V gene has CDR1 SGHRS and CDR2 YFSETQ. This sample was shared with a second study, whose subject was T cells of mothers and their children. That work adds: Over 8.5 million reads per mother and about 3 million per child were obtained.

This chain joins TRBV5-1 and TRBJ1-1; 7 positions match TRBD1. Source material: blood. The clonotype originates from a boy under 18 in good health. CDR3 in amino acids: CASSFGTVNTEAFF. The CDR3 DNA follows: TGCGCCAGCAGCTTCGGGACAGTGAACACTGAAGCTTTCTTT.